Detailed here is one TCR beta chain. Its antigen is still unknown. The germline V gene has CDR1 MNHEY and CDR2 SMNVEV (reference sequence). With V trimmed by 6 bases and J by 4 bases, 7 bases remained unmatched. The length of the CDR3 is 16 residues. This entry comes from a study of cytomegalovirus exposure and HLA in healthy donors. The PCR employed 60 Vbeta primers together with 13 Jbeta primers. Generated by immunoSEQ multiplex PCR, the TCRdb table keeps only in-frame clones and is missing some. This repertoire shows roughly 170,000 clones, approximately 77% found once; its top ten account for over 2.5%. Study observations and caveats: Analyses of presence/absence relied on an assumption of roughly uniform sequencing depth across donors. The investigators catalogued 150 to 200 TCR beta chains as cytomegalovirus-associated.

V gene TRBV27 combines with J gene TRBJ2-3; 13 nucleotides align to TRBD2. This sequence was found in a female donor in good health and CMV-seronegative. Sequencing was carried out using PBMCs. This chain's CDR3 is CASSQLLAGGPDTQYF. The CDR3 DNA follows: TGTGCCAGCAGCCAGTTACTAGCGGGAGGGCCAGATACGCAGTATTTT.